These T cell receptor beta chains were read from a single sample in a study of cytomegalovirus exposure and HLA in healthy donors. Data came from immunoSEQ multiplex PCR; TCRdb stores just in-frame clones and leaves some out. Found here are about 71,000 clones, roughly 94% of them singletons; the top ten hold 1.4%. Sequencing used PBMCs. The receptors derive from a man aged 18-30 years in good health and CMV-seropositive. CDR3s include the opening cysteine and the closing phenylalanine or tryptophan. The order of the fields is D gene, V gene, J gene, CDR3 DNA, CDR3 protein. D genes are given only for firm matches.

D: TRBD1
V: TRBV11-3
J: TRBJ2-7
DNA: TGTGCCAGCAGCTTGGGACAGGGGGCAGATGACGACCCCTACGAGCAGTACTTC
CDR3: CASSLGQGADDDPYEQYF

D: TRBD2
V: TRBV7-2
J: TRBJ2-1
DNA: TGTGCCAGCAGCTTAGCCCTAGCGGCCCCCTACAATGAGCAGTTCTTC
CDR3: CASSLALAAPYNEQFF

D: -
V: TRBV2
J: TRBJ1-3
DNA: TGTGCCATCGACATGGATGACGGAAACACCATATATTTT
CDR3: CAIDMDDGNTIYF

D: -
V: TRBV7-9
J: TRBJ1-1
DNA: TGTGCCAGCAGCTTGGCCCACGGGTCGCCAGCTTTCTTT
CDR3: CASSLAHGSPAFF

D: -
V: TRBV5-4
J: TRBJ1-3
DNA: TGTGCCAGCAGCTTGGACAGGGTTAGTGGAAACACCATATATTTT
CDR3: CASSLDRVSGNTIYF

D: -
V: TRBV18
J: TRBJ2-3
DNA: TGTGCCAGCTCAGAACAGGGTGGTTCGACAGATACGCAGTATTTT
CDR3: CASSEQGGSTDTQYF

D: TRBD2
V: TRBV19
J: TRBJ2-7
DNA: TGTGCCGTCGCGCCTAGCGGGGACTCCTACGAGCAGTACTTC
CDR3: CAVAPSGDSYEQYF

D: -
V: TRBV11-2
J: TRBJ2-7
DNA: TGTGCCAGCACCCTAGGGAGAAACTCCTACGAGCAGTACTTC
CDR3: CASTLGRNSYEQYF

D: -
V: TRBV29-1
J: TRBJ1-1
DNA: TGCAGCGTTGACTTAGCTTTCTTT
CDR3: CSVDLAFF

D: -
V: TRBV4-1
J: TRBJ1-5
DNA: TGCGCCAGCAGCCAAGATGTCGGTAGCAATCAGCCCCAGCATTTT
CDR3: CASSQDVGSNQPQHF

D: -
V: TRBV9
J: TRBJ2-5
DNA: TGTGCCAGCAGCGGAGGACTGGCCGAAGAGACCCAGTACTTC
CDR3: CASSGGLAEETQYF

D: TRBD1
V: TRBV10-3
J: TRBJ1-5
DNA: TGTGCCATCAGTGAGTTGACAGGGGGCAATCAGCCCCAGCATTTT
CDR3: CAISELTGGNQPQHF

D: -
V: TRBV5-1
J: TRBJ2-2
DNA: TGCGCCAGCAGCTTGGCAACGGGGGAGACCGGGGAGCTGTTTTTT
CDR3: CASSLATGETGELFF

D: -
V: TRBV5-1
J: TRBJ1-5
DNA: TGCGCCAGCAGCTTGGAAGGGGGAGAGCAGCCCCAGCATTTT
CDR3: CASSLEGGEQPQHF

D: -
V: TRBV5-1
J: TRBJ2-1
DNA: TGCGCCAGCAGCTTTCGACTTGGCAATGAGCAGTTCTTC
CDR3: CASSFRLGNEQFF